This TCR beta chain is from a study of type 1 regulatory T cells. Study-level information: T-allo10 is an in vitro-generated, Tr1-enriched CD4 T cell product specific for alloantigen.

T-allo10 cells from the graft donor were described as anergic, host-alloantigen-specific, and alloantigen-specific suppressors. This clonotype was observed a handful of times. Its specificity is not known. TCRdb independently ran MiXCR on the reads; one entry per CDR3 protein. The sample lists about 68,000 distinct CDR3 sequences; 63% were seen once. This CDR3 is 14 amino acids long. After removal of 6 bases from V and 8 bases from J, the junction contained 10 bases not matched to a gene. Germline V gene data show CDR1 as KGHSH and CDR2 as LQKENI. This rearrangement joins TRBV18 to TRBJ2-1; TRBD2 matches 7 bases. The source material was cultured T cells, either the whole culture or a sorted T cell fraction (not recorded which). The subset was: Tr1-enriched cell product generated in vitro against host alloantigens. This receptor was taken from a human donor in good health. This chain's CDR3 is CASSRGLEYDEQFF. The DNA for the CDR3 is TGTGCCAGCTCTCGAGGACTAGAATACGATGAGCAGTTCTTC.